This T cell receptor beta chain was captured by sequencing in a study of blood T cell repertoires in COVID-19. The wider study: From T cells, B-cell-depleted T cells, or PBMCs came the material, which was cDNA or gDNA.

This CDR3 is built from 12 residues. Trimming cost V 4 bases and J 7 bases, with 10 bases left between them. Germline CDR1 and CDR2: MNHEY and SVGAGI. Methods used by the authors: Nucleated cell counts were estimated from reference gene primer amplification. This table comes from immunoSEQ multiplex PCR, and its TCRdb copy is limited to in-frame clones, with some not included. Clone size and V and J calls were adopted from that table, with D and trimming inferred from the DNA. Of tens of thousands of clones listed, around 93% are singletons. Sequenced input: peripheral blood. This chain joins TRBV6-5 and TRBJ1-1; D unresolved. The TCR sequence derives from a man aged 45 to 65 with acute or convalescent COVID-19. Written as DNA, the CDR3 is TGTGCCAGCAGTTCCCTAGGCAATGAAGCTTTCTTT. Encoded protein: CASSSLGNEAFF.